This T cell receptor beta chain was observed in a study of T cells in Graves' hyperthyroidism and ophthalmopathy. The germline V gene has CDR1 SGDLS and CDR2 YYNGEE. The CDR3 sequence is 15 residues long. Trimming took 0 bases from V and 2 from J, leaving 10 bases between them. This clonotype was recorded many times. Used for diagnoses were clinical symptoms, serum thyroxine and TRAb, thyroid ultrasound and orbital computed tomography. Amplified TCR beta CDR3 regions came from RNA transcripts. Researchers ran a first-round RT-PCR on the TCR CDR3 using the HTBI primer set. TCRdb independently ran MiXCR on the multiplex PCR reads; one entry per CDR3 protein. This sample has roughly 180,000 distinct CDR3 sequences, with over 15% found just once.

Material: blood. The genes are TRBV9 and TRBJ2-3; D not resolved. This sequence originates from a woman aged 45-59 years with Graves' hyperthyroidism. The chain's CDR3 is CASSVGPGTTDTQYF. As DNA, the CDR3 is TGTGCCAGCAGCGTAGGCCCGGGCACCACAGATACGCAGTATTTT.